The clone carrying this T cell receptor (beta chain) was picked up one time. The antigen is unknown. Anti-CD3/anti-CD28 beads served as a nonspecific positive control stimulus. Sorting of responding CD4+ T cells relied on upregulated CD40 ligand together with CD69. CD8+ T cells were removed from PBMCs prior to stimulation. The record originates from a study of persistence of HIV-infected CD4 T cells. General study results and limits: Degenerate expanded CDR3beta sequences were enriched among CMV- and Gag-responding cells. CMV- and Gag-responding cells had lower TCRbeta richness than CD3/CD28-responding cells.

The libraries were made with immunoSEQ version 4 in survey mode. Genomic DNA was diluted to 9 to 10 ng/uL, up to about 1 ug per sample. The assay was immunoSEQ multiplex PCR, and TCRdb's table has in-frame clones only and misses some. The sample shows some 40,000 clones, roughly 90% of them seen only once. Germline CDR1 and CDR2: SGDLS and YYNGEE. V lost 4 bases and J lost 5, with 19 bases in between. CDR3 length: 16 residues. Specimen: CD4+ T cells sorted from PBMCs after approximately 19-hour stimulation, collected from a patient who received antiretroviral therapy. The V call is TRBV9, the J call TRBJ1-5; weak D call: TRBD1 (5 bases). The receptor was isolated from an adult man with HIV who was CMV-seropositive. The DNA of the CDR3 is TGTGCCAGCAGCTTGGGAGCAGGGTGGAATCATCAGCCCCAGCATTTT. Amino acid sequence: CASSLGAGWNHQPQHF.